Following are 9 T cell receptor beta chains from one sample sequenced in a study of beta chain features in type 1 diabetes. Study-wide results and caveats: Across all four CD4+ subsets, people with type 1 diabetes showed modestly shorter TCRB CDR3s.

The sequenced template was cDNA made from the entire isolated RNA. Profiled with immunoSEQ multiplex PCR; TCRdb holds only in-frame clones, not every one. This table has fewer than 450,000 clones, about 13% appearing once. No antigen has been assigned to these receptors. The sequenced sample consisted of naive CD4+ T cells from blood. The receptor set was obtained from a woman under 30 with type 1 diabetes.

The rearrangement links TRBV5-1 to TRBJ1-1, with 8 bases matching TRBD1. Unmatched junction bases numbered 8, after V lost 2 bases and J lost 5 bases. CDR1 and CDR2 from the germline V gene are SGHRS and YFSETQ. This CDR3 is 15 amino acids long. The CDR3 nucleotides are TGCGCCAGCAGCTTAGGGACAGGCCCGAGGACTGAAGCTTTCTTT. The encoded protein is CASSLGTGPRTEAFF.

Only a few counts were recorded for this clone. V gene TRBV30 combines with J gene TRBJ2-1, with 13 bases lining up with TRBD2. With 3 bases clipped from V and 0 bases from J, the junction kept 14 bases outside the gene matches. The CDR3 totals 20 residues. Germline CDR1 reads GTSNPN; CDR2 reads SVGIG (reference sequence). The CDR3 sequence is CAWSAGQTSGRFGSYNEQFF. Written as DNA, the CDR3 is TGTGCCTGGAGCGCGGGTCAGACTAGCGGGAGGTTCGGCTCCTACAATGAGCAGTTCTTC.

The table lists this clone with a few counts. The chain uses TRBV25-1 and TRBJ2-3, with D unresolved. From germline, CDR1 is MGHDK and CDR2 SYGVNS. Between the trimmed V and J ends, which lost 2 bases and 1 base, there was a span of 13 bases. CDR3 length: 16 amino acids. CDR3 protein: CASSEEPRRGTDTQYF. CDR3 in DNA: TGTGCCAGCAGTGAAGAGCCCCGCCGTGGCACAGATACGCAGTATTTT.

This clone turned up a few times. The chain links TRBV21-1 to TRBJ2-3; the D call of TRBD2 is as the table states it, not checked on the DNA. TRBV21-1 is classified as a pseudogene. The CDR3 is 17 amino acids. The chain's CDR3 is CASSKVERSGSTDTQYF. The CDR3 bases are TGTGCCAGCAGCAAAGTAGAGAGGAGCGGAAGCACAGATACGCAGTATTTT.

A few counts support this clone. The J gene is TRBJ2-3, the V gene TRBV5-1; a weak D match, TRBD1 (5 bases). V lost 2 bases and J 2 bases, leaving 12 bases between the germline ends. Looked up from germline, CDR1 is SGHRS and CDR2 is YFSETQ. CDR3 length equals 15 residues. CDR3 DNA sequence: TGCGCCAGCAGCTTAGGAGACAGCATCACAGATACGCAGTATTTT. This translates into CASSLGDSITDTQYF.

In DNA form, the CDR3 reads TGTGCCATCAGTGAGAGCGGGACTAGGGGCGGCGAGCAGTACTTC. Encoded protein: CAISESGTRGGEQYF. This chain joins TRBV10-3 and TRBJ2-7; TRBD2 aligns across 8 bases. V lost 2 bases, J lost 6 bases, and 9 bases stayed unmatched. The CDR3 is made up of 15 amino acids. The germline V gene has CDR1 ENHRY and CDR2 SYGVKD.

The table lists this clone with a few counts. This rearrangement joins TRBV5-1 to TRBJ2-5; a weak D match, TRBD2 (5 bases). Germline CDR1 reads SGHRS; CDR2 reads YFSETQ. The CDR3 runs 14 residues. Deletions cut 4 bases from V and 5 bases from J, with 15 bases between. The CDR3 DNA follows: TGCGCCAGCAGCGGACTCGTGGGCAAGGAGACCCAGTACTTC. It translates to CASSGLVGKETQYF.

This clone has only a few counts. This sequence joins TRBV7-9 and TRBJ2-3, with D tentatively TRBD2 (6 bases). Germline V gene sequence: CDR1 SEHNR, CDR2 FQNEAQ (reference sequence). The CDR3 is 16 amino acids. V lost 3 bases and J 2 bases, leaving 15 bases between the germline ends. CDR3 sequence (DNA): TGTGCCAGCAGCTTCGGAGTGGGAGGAGACACAGATACGCAGTATTTT. Protein sequence: CASSFGVGGDTDTQYF. Looking up the rest from reference TRBV7-9 and TRBJ2-3 gives the full variable domain: DTGVSQNPRHKITKRGQNVTFRCDPISEHNRLYWYRQTLGQGPEFLTYFQNEAQLEKSRLLSDRFSAERPKGSFSTLEIQRTEQGDSAMYLCASSFGVGGDTDTQYFGPGTRLTVL.

About this clone: The same CDR3 arises from other DNA sequences in this sample as well. The V gene is TRBV18, the J gene TRBJ1-3; perhaps TRBD1 as D (6 bases). The V gene's germline CDR1 is KGHSH and CDR2 LQKENI. The length of the CDR3 is 14 residues. V was trimmed by 3 bases and J by 1 base, leaving 7 bases between them. This chain's CDR3 is CASSPDSSGNTIYF. CDR3 nucleotide sequence: TGTGCCAGCTCACCGGACAGTTCTGGAAACACCATATATTTT.